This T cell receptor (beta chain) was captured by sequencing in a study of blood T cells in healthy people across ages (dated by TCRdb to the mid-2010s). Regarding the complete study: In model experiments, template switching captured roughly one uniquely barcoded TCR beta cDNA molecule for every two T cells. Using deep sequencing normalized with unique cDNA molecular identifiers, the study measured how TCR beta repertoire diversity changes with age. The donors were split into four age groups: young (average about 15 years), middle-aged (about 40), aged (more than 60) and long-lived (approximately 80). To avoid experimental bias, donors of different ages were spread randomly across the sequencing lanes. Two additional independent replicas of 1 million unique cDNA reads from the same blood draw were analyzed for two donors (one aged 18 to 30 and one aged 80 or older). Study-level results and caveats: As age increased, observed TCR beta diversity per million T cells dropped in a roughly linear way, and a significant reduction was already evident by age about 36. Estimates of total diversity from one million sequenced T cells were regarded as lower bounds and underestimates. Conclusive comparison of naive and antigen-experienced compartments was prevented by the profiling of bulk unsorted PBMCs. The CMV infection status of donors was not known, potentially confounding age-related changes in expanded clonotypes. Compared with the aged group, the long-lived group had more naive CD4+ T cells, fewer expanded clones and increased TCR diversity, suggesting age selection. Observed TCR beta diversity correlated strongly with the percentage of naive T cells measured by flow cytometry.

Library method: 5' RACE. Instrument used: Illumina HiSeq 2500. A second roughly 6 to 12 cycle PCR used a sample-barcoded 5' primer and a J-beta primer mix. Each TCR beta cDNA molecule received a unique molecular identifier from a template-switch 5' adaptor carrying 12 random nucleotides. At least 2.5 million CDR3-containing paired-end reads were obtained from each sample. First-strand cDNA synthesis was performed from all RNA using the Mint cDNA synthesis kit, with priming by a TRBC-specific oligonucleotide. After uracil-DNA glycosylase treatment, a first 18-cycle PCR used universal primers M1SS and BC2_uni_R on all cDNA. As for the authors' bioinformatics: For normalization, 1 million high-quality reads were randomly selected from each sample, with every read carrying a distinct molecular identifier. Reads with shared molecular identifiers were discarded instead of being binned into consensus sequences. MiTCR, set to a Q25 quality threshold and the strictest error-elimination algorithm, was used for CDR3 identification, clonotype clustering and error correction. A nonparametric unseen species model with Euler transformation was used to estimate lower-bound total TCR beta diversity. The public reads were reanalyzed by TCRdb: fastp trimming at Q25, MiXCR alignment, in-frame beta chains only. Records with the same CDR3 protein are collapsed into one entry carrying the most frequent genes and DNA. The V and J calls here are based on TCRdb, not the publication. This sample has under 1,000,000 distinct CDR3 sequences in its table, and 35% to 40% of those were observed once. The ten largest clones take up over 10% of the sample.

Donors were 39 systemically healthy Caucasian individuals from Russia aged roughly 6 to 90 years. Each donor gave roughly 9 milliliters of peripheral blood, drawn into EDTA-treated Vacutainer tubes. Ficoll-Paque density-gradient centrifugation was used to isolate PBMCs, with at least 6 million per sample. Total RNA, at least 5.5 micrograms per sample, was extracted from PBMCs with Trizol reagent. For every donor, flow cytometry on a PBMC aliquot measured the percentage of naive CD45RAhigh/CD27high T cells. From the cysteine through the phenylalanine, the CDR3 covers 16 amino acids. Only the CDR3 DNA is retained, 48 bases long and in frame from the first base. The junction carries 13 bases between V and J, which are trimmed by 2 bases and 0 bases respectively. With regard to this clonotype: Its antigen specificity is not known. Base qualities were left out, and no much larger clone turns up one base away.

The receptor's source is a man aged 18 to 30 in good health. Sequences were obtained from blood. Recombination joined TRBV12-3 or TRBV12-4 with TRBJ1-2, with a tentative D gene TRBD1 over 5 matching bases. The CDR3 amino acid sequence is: CASSLIVGAPNYGYTF. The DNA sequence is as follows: TGTGCCAGCAGTTTAATCGTCGGGGCCCCTAACTATGGCTACACCTTC.